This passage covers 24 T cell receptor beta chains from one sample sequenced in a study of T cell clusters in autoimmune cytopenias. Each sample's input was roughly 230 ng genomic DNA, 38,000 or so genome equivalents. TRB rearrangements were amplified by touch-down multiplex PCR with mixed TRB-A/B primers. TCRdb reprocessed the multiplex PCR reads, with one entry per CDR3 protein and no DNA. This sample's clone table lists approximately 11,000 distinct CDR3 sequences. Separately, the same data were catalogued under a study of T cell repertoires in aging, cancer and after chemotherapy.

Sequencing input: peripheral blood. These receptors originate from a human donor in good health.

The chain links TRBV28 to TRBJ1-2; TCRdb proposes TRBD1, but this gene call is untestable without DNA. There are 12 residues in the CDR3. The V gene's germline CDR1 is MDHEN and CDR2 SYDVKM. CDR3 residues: CASSQGAYGYTF.

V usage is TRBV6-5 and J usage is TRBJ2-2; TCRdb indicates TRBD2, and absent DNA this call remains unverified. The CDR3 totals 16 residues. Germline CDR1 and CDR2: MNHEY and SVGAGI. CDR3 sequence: CASSFSYGLNTGELFF.

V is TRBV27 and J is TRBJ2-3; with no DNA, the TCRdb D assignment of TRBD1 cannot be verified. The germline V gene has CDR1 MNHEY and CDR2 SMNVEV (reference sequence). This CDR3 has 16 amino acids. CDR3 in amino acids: CASRRGDRGLTDTQYF.

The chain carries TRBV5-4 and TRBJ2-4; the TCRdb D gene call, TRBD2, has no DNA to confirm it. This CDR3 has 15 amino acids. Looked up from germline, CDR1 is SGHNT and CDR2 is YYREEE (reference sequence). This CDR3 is CASSSGALAKNIQYF.

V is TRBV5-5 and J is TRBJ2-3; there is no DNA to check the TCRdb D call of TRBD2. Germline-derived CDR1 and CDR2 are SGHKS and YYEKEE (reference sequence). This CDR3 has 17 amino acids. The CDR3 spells CASSLRRASGGADTQYF. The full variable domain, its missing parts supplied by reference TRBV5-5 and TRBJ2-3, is DAGVTQSPTHLIKTRGQQVTLRCSPISGHKSVSWYQQVLGQGPQFIFQYYEKEERGRGNFPDRFSARQFPNYSSELNVNALLLGDSALYLCASSLRRASGGADTQYFGPGTRLTVL.

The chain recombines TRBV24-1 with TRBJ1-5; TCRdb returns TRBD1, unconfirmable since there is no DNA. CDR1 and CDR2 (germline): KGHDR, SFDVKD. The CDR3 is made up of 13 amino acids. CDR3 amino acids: CATSADRDQPQHF.

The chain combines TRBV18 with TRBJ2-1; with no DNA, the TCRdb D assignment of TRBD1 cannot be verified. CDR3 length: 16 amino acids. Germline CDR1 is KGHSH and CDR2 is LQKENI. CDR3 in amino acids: CASSPPEDRGYNEQFF.

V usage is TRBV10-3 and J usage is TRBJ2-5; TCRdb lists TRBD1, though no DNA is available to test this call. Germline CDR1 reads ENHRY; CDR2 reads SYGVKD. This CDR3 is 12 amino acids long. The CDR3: CATRTDQETQYF.

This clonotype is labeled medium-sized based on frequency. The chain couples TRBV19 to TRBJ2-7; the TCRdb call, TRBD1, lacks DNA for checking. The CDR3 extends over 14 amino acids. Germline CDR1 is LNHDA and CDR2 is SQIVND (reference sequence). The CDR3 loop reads CASSIRDRGREQYF.

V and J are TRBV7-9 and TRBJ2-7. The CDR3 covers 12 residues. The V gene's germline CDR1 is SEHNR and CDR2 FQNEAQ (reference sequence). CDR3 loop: CASSLGAYEQYF. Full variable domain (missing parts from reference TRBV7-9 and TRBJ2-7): DTGVSQNPRHKITKRGQNVTFRCDPISEHNRLYWYRQTLGQGPEFLTYFQNEAQLEKSRLLSDRFSAERPKGSFSTLEIQRTEQGDSAMYLCASSLGAYEQYFGPGTRLTVT.

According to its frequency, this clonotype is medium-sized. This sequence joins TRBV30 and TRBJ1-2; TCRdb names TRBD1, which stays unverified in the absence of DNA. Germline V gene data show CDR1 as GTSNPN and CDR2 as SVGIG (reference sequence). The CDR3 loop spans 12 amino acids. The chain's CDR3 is CASLGTGYGYTF.

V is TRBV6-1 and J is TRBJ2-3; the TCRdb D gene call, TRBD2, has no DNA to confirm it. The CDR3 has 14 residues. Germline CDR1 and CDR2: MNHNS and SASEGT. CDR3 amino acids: CASTKGGGADTQYF.

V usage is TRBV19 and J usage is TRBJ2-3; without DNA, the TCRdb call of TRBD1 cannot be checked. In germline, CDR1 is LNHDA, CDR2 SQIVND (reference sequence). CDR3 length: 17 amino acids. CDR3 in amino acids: CASSIAGATGYTDTQYF.

The CDR3 here is CASCPSGTTAYEQYF. The J gene is TRBJ2-7, the V gene TRBV6-5; TCRdb returns TRBD2, unconfirmable since there is no DNA. The CDR3 is made up of 15 amino acids. Germline V gene lookup returns CDR1 MNHEY and CDR2 SVGAGI.

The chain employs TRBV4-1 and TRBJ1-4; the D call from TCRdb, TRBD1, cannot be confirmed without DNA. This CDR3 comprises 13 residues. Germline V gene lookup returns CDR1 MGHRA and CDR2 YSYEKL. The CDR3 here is CASTGTGGEKLFF.

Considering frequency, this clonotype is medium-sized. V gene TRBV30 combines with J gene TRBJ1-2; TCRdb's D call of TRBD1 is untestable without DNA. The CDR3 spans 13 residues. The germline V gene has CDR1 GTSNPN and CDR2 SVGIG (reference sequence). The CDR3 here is CAWSVSRGYGYTF. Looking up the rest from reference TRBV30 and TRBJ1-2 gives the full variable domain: SQTIHQWPATLVQPVGSPLSLECTVEGTSNPNLYWYRQAAGRGLQLLFYSVGIGQISSEVPQNLSASRPQDRQFILSSKKLLLSDSGFYLCAWSVSRGYGYTFGSGTRLTVV.

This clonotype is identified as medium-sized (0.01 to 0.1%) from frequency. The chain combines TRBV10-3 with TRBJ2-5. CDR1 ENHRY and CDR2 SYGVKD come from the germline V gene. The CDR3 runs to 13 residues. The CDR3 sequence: CAISVVDQETQYF.

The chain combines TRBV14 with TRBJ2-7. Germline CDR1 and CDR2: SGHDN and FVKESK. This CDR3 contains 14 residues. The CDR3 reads CASSAAAFSYEQYF.

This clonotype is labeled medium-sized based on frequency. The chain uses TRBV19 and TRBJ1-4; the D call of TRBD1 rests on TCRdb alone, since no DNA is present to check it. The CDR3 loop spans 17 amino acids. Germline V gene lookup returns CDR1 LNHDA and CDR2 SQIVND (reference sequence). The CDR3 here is CASRRQGSSATNEKLFF.

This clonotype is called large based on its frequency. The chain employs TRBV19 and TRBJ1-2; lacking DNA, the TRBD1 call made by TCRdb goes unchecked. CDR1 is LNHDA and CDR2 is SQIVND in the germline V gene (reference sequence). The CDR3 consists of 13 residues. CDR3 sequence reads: CAILSGQGNGYTF.

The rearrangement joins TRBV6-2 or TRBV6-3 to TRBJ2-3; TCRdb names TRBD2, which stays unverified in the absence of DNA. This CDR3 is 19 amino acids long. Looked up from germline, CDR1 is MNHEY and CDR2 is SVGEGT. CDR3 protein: CASRSLPGLAGGSTDTQYF.

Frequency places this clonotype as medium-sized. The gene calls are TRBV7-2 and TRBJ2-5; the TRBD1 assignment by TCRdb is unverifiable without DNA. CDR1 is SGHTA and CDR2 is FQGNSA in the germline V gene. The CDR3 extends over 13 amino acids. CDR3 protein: CASRRGGQETQYF.

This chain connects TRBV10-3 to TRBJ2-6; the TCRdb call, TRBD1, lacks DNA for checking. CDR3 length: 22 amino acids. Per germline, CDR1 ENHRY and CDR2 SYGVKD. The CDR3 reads CAIRGFQSSTTGFSSGANVLTF.

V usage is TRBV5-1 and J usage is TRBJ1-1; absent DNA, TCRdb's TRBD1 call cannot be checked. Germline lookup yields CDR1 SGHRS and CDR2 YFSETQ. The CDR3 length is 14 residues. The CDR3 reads CASSLQGFNTEAFF.